The clone carrying this TCR beta chain was detected only a few times. Antigen specificity is unknown. This sample was included in a study of identical twins. Broader study findings: Twins' excess sharing was less marked for out-of-frame beta sequences.

CDR3 length equals 18 residues. Germline V gives CDR1 SGHAT, CDR2 FQNNGV. J was trimmed by 1 base and V by 4 bases; bases with no gene match: 11. MiXCR was run by TCRdb on the 5' RACE reads, yielding one entry per CDR3 protein. The sample yields hundreds of thousands of distinct CDR3 sequences, roughly 18% seen once. The sample was also linked to a second study, of T cells expressing NK-cell markers. From that paper: Obtained from sorted CD3+CD56+NKG2C+, CD3+CD56+NKG2C- and CD3+CD56-NKG2C+ T cells were the TCR beta repertoires.

This TCR was sampled from a woman under 30 in good health. The sequenced material came from PBMCs. The rearrangement joins TRBV11-2 to TRBJ2-3, with 10 bases identical to TRBD2. CDR3 sequence reads: CASSSRHLAGAGTDTQYF. As DNA, the CDR3 is TGTGCCAGCAGCTCCAGACACCTAGCGGGGGCCGGCACAGATACGCAGTATTTT.